The 22 T cell receptor beta chains given below trace back to one sample, sequenced in a study of cytomegalovirus exposure and HLA in healthy donors. The protocol was immunoSEQ multiplex PCR, while the TCRdb copy is restricted to in-frame clones and leaves out a portion. The repertoire holds about 84,000 clones, with roughly 93% as singletons. Source material: PBMCs. The source of these receptors is a man aged 25-40 years in good health and CMV-seronegative.

J is TRBJ2-3 and V is TRBV7-6; 8 positions agree with TRBD2. The CDR3 contains 16 residues. Germline CDR1 and CDR2: SGHVS and FNYEAQ. J was trimmed by 4 bases and V by 4 bases; bases with no gene match: 10. CDR3 bases: TGTGCCAGCAGCTCTCAGCGGGAGCGGACCGCAGATACGCAGTATTTT. It specifies CASSSQRERTADTQYF.

This chain joins TRBV6-5 and TRBJ2-7; 9 bases line up with TRBD1. Per germline, CDR1 MNHEY and CDR2 SVGAGI. V dropped 6 bases and J dropped 4; count of bases not matched to a gene: 10. The CDR3 has 15 amino acids. CDR3 sequence: CASRPAGTGSYEQYF. The CDR3 DNA is TGTGCCAGCAGGCCCGCCGGGACAGGGTCGTACGAGCAGTACTTC.

This chain links TRBV5-1 with TRBJ2-5, with TRBD1 as a possible D gene (5 bases). In germline, CDR1 is SGHRS, CDR2 YFSETQ. Trimming cost V 2 bases and J 6 bases, with 14 bases left between them. This CDR3 is 14 amino acids long. The CDR3 sequence is CASSFGRGIQTQYF. The CDR3 nucleotides are TGCGCCAGCAGCTTTGGTAGGGGAATACAGACCCAGTACTTC. Together with reference TRBV5-1 and TRBJ2-5, the CDR3 gives the full variable domain: KAGVTQTPRYLIKTRGQQVTLSCSPISGHRSVSWYQQTPGQGLQFLFEYFSETQRNKGNFPGRFSGRQFSNSRSEMNVSTLELGDSALYLCASSFGRGIQTQYFGPGTRLLVL.

This chain connects TRBV10-1 to TRBJ1-1; TRBD1 might be the D (5 bases). This CDR3 is built from 19 residues. V was clipped by 0 bases and J by 2 bases, with 22 bases between them. Germline CDR1 is WNHNN and CDR2 is SYGVQD (reference sequence). The CDR3 reads CASSESKLKSRQPNTEAFF. The CDR3 DNA is TGCGCCAGCAGTGAGTCGAAGTTAAAGTCCCGACAGCCTAACACTGAAGCTTTCTTT.

The genes are TRBV7-2 and TRBJ1-6; 10 bases fit TRBD1. Germline CDR1 SGHTA, CDR2 FQGNSA. J lost 7 bases, V lost 1 base, and 4 bases had no gene match. This CDR3 is built from 16 residues. The CDR3 DNA sequence: TGTGCCAGCAGCTTAGTGACAGGGGGCGCGAATTCACCCCTCCACTTT. This sequence encodes CASSLVTGGANSPLHF.

The chain employs TRBV28 and TRBJ2-7; TRBD1 might be the D (6 bases). The V end was cut by 2 bases, the J end by 8 bases, with 19 bases between. CDR3 size: 15 residues. CDR1 and CDR2 (germline): MDHEN, SYDVKM. The CDR3 DNA is TGTGCCAGCAGTTTAAGGGGACATCTTTCGAGTCAGCAGTACTTC. The encoded protein is CASSLRGHLSSQQYF.

The chain uses TRBV28 and TRBJ2-7, with a tentative D call TRBD1 (6 bases). There are 15 residues in the CDR3. V was shortened by 7 bases and J by 6 bases, with 22 bases between the two germline ends. Germline V gene lookup returns CDR1 MDHEN and CDR2 SYDVKM. CDR3 DNA sequence: TGTGCCAGCATAAGAAGTCTGGCAGGGGCGGGCGAGCAGTACTTC. Translating gives CASIRSLAGAGEQYF.

The chain couples TRBV19 to TRBJ1-1, with D possibly TRBD1 on 6 matching bases. The CDR3 length is 14 residues. Germline values: CDR1 LNHDA, CDR2 SQIVND (reference sequence). Between the trimmed V and J ends, which lost 4 bases and 5 bases, there was a span of 14 bases. The CDR3, as DNA: TGTGCCAGTAGTAAGGGACAAGGAGGAACTGAAGCTTTCTTT. Encoded protein: CASSKGQGGTEAFF.

This clone has just one count. This chain links TRBV5-4 with TRBJ2-3, with 12 bases lining up with TRBD2. The V and J ends lost 1 base and 4 bases, in that order; junction bases with no gene match: 4. This CDR3 is 16 amino acids long. Germline-derived CDR1 and CDR2 are SGHNT and YYREEE (reference sequence). The CDR3 protein is CASSLTSGRLADTQYF. Here the CDR3 DNA reads TGTGCCAGCAGCTTGACTAGCGGGAGGTTGGCAGATACGCAGTATTTT. The full variable domain, with the rest looked up from reference TRBV5-4 and TRBJ2-3, is ETGVTQSPTHLIKTRGQQVTLRCSSQSGHNTVSWYQQALGQGPQFIFQYYREEENGRGNFPPRFSGLQFPNYSSELNVNALELDDSALYLCASSLTSGRLADTQYFGPGTRLTVL.

The rearrangement joins TRBV7-8 to TRBJ1-5; 8 bases are a match to TRBD1. CDR1 and CDR2 from the germline V gene are SGHVS and FQNEAQ. J was trimmed by 5 bases and V by 1 base; bases with no gene match: 1. The CDR3 sequence is 14 residues long. The CDR3 bases are TGTGCCAGCAGCTTAGACAGGGGGTATCAGCCCCAGCATTTT. It encodes CASSLDRGYQPQHF. Using reference TRBV7-8 and TRBJ1-5 for the parts outside the CDR3, the full variable domain is GAGVSQSPRYKVAKRGQDVALRCDPISGHVSLFWYQQALGQGPEFLTYFQNEAQLDKSGLPSDRFFAERPEGSVSTLKIQRTQQEDSAVYLCASSLDRGYQPQHFGDGTRLSIL.

V is TRBV19 and J is TRBJ1-5; no clear D gene. V dropped 5 bases and J dropped 3 bases, with 17 bases sitting between them. The V gene's germline CDR1 is LNHDA and CDR2 SQIVND (reference sequence). The CDR3 runs to 16 residues. The CDR3 spells CASSVKTETFNQPQHF. The CDR3 DNA follows: TGTGCCAGTAGTGTTAAAACCGAAACTTTCAATCAGCCCCAGCATTTT.

The chain carries TRBV5-1 and TRBJ2-7; maybe TRBD2 (6 bases). There are 13 residues in the CDR3. Trimming took 7 bases from V and 3 from J, leaving 14 bases between them. Germline CDR1 SGHRS, CDR2 YFSETQ. As DNA, the CDR3 is TGCGCCAGCGACCGCGGGGATGGCTACGAGCAGTACTTC. Amino acid sequence: CASDRGDGYEQYF.

The chain is built from TRBV5-5 and TRBJ2-4; TRBD1 agrees at 9 bases. V shed 4 bases, J shed 3 bases, and the junction held 8 bases outside the gene matches. CDR1 SGHKS and CDR2 YYEKEE come from the germline V gene (reference sequence). The CDR3 is made up of 16 amino acids. The CDR3 nucleotides are TGTGCCAGCAGCCCAGGGACAGGGCTCGTCAAAAACATTCAGTACTTC. As protein: CASSPGTGLVKNIQYF.

This clone was detected only a few times. This rearrangement joins TRBV5-4 to TRBJ2-7; the D gene is possibly TRBD2 (6 bases). The CDR3 extends over 14 amino acids. CDR1 and CDR2 from the germline V gene are SGHNT and YYREEE (reference sequence). V was shortened by 0 bases and J by 6 bases, with 13 bases between the two germline ends. The CDR3 sequence: CASSLESRGGEQYF. CDR3 DNA: TGTGCCAGCAGCTTGGAGTCGCGGGGCGGCGAGCAGTACTTC.

The chain employs TRBV9 and TRBJ2-7; the D is unclear. The V end was cut by 0 bases, the J end by 4 bases, with 23 bases between. Germline values: CDR1 SGDLS, CDR2 YYNGEE. The CDR3 is 18 amino acids. For the CDR3, the DNA is TGTGCCAGCAGCGTAGGACCCTTCCCTGACCCCCTCGGGTACGAGCAGTACTTC. As protein: CASSVGPFPDPLGYEQYF.

The chain couples TRBV11-2 to TRBJ2-7; 8 nucleotides align to TRBD2. After removal of 4 bases from V and 4 bases from J, the junction contained 12 bases not matched to a gene. Germline CDR1 and CDR2: SGHAT and FQNNGV. The CDR3 covers 16 residues. The CDR3 spells CASSSPGSGSRYEQYF. In DNA, the CDR3 is TGTGCCAGCAGCTCCCCGGGGAGCGGGAGTCGGTACGAGCAGTACTTC.

The chain joins TRBV6-4 to TRBJ1-1, with D uncertain. Trimming took 8 bases from V and 4 from J, leaving 14 bases between them. The CDR3 loop spans 13 amino acids. The germline V gene has CDR1 MRHNA and CDR2 SNTAGT. The DNA of the CDR3 is TGTGCCAGCGCTGTTAGTGGGCTCACTGAAGCTTTCTTT. Its protein product is CASAVSGLTEAFF.

The chain uses TRBV28 and TRBJ1-3; D unresolved. Trimming removed 6 bases at V and 2 bases at J, with 14 bases between. The germline gives CDR1 MDHEN, CDR2 SYDVKM. This CDR3 spans 15 amino acids. Written as DNA, the CDR3 is TGTGCCAGCAGCTTACTCAGGCAGGCTGGAAACACCATATATTTT. This sequence encodes CASSLLRQAGNTIYF.

CDR3 loop: CASTSDRAVGYTF. DNA for the CDR3: TGTGCCAGCACCTCGGACAGGGCCGTTGGCTACACCTTC. The chain is built from TRBV5-6 and TRBJ1-2; TRBD1 agrees at 8 bases. The CDR3 has 13 residues. With V trimmed by 6 bases and J by 7 bases, 8 bases remained unmatched. Germline V gene lookup returns CDR1 SGHDT and CDR2 YYEEEE. Filled out from reference TRBV5-6 and TRBJ1-2, the complete variable domain reads DAGVTQSPTHLIKTRGQQVTLRCSPKSGHDTVSWYQQALGQGPQFIFQYYEEEERQRGNFPDRFSGHQFPNYSSELNVNALLLGDSALYLCASTSDRAVGYTFGSGTRLTVV.

The J gene is TRBJ1-1, the V gene TRBV7-9; possible D gene TRBD1, 5 bases. V was pared by 5 bases and J by 4 bases, with 11 bases between. The CDR3 sequence is 13 residues long. The germline gives CDR1 SEHNR, CDR2 FQNEAQ (reference sequence). The CDR3 nucleotides read TGTGCCAGCAGCCATCGACAGTTCACTGAAGCTTTCTTT. This encodes CASSHRQFTEAFF. Supplemented by reference TRBV7-9 and TRBJ1-1, the full variable domain reads DTGVSQNPRHKITKRGQNVTFRCDPISEHNRLYWYRQTLGQGPEFLTYFQNEAQLEKSRLLSDRFSAERPKGSFSTLEIQRTEQGDSAMYLCASSHRQFTEAFFGQGTRLTVV.

This rearrangement joins TRBV6-6 to TRBJ2-5; D might be TRBD2 (6 bases). The germline V gene has CDR1 MNHNY and CDR2 SVGAGI (reference sequence). Trimming pared 0 bases from V and 4 bases from J, leaving 12 bases between. The CDR3 extends over 15 amino acids. CDR3 loop: CASSYSGGTSETQYF. As DNA, the CDR3 is TGTGCCAGCAGTTACTCAGGAGGGACTTCAGAGACCCAGTACTTC.

The V gene is TRBV27, the J gene TRBJ2-2, with TRBD2 matching 9 bases. The V gene's germline CDR1 is MNHEY and CDR2 SMNVEV (reference sequence). The CDR3 contains 16 residues. J was trimmed by 5 bases and V by 5 bases; bases with no gene match: 9. The chain's CDR3 is CASSPLGGRATGELFF. DNA of the CDR3: TGTGCCAGCAGTCCTCTAGGCGGGAGGGCTACCGGGGAGCTGTTTTTT.